Listed here is a single TCR beta chain. The sample is drawn from a study of lymphopenia after photon versus proton radiotherapy. After removal of 5 bases from V and 5 bases from J, the junction contained 4 bases not matched to a gene. Germline CDR1 SGHAT, CDR2 FQNNGV. The CDR3 extends over 14 amino acids. Data came from immunoSEQ multiplex PCR; TCRdb stores just in-frame clones and leaves some out. The table lists around 160,000 clones, 75% to 90% of them singletons. The V gene is TRBV11-2, the J gene TRBJ1-3, with 9 bases identical to TRBD1. The sequence was collected from a man aged 45-65 years with gastric cancer. Sequences were derived from peripheral blood, sampled from a patient treated with photon-based radiotherapy. The CDR3 spells CASSPHRGRNTIYF. The DNA for the CDR3 is TGTGCCAGCAGCCCACACAGGGGGCGAAACACCATATATTTT. Full variable domain (missing parts from reference TRBV11-2 and TRBJ1-3): EAGVAQSPRYKIIEKRQSVAFWCNPISGHATLYWYQQILGQGPKLLIQFQNNGVVDDSQLPKDRFSAERLKGVDSTLKIQPAKLEDSAVYLCASSPHRGRNTIYFGEGSWLTVV.